This TCR beta chain was recorded in a study of human T cells and chemical hapten exposure (dated by TCRdb to 2020 to 2022). Regarding the complete study: The libraries were sequenced as a pool, and the TCR yield per sample differed mostly because of small variations in library volumes within the pool. The study tracked peripheral blood TCR repertoire changes in vivo during primary and secondary sensitization to the hapten diphenylcyclopropenone (DPC) in alopecia patients. For every blood RNA sample, sequencing covered both the TCR alpha and TCR beta chains. Results the study describes overall, beyond this receptor: Repeated subsampling changed both the strength of the expansion versus patch-test correlation and the threshold at which that correlation became significant. DPC sensitization did not change the number of TCRs with a frequency above 1 in 1000, and there was no evidence of changes in global repertoire structure.

The library was produced with RACE. The sequencing machine was a NextSeq 500. During library preparation, unique molecular identifiers were attached to individual cDNA molecules so that TCRs could be counted quantitatively and reproducibly. The paper's data handling went like this. Samples had a median of roughly 87,000 TCRs, with a range from roughly 23,224 to 750,000. The Decombinator software suite was used to annotate the V, J and CDR3 of the TCR reads. For the PS versus PT1 abundance plots, all samples were subsampled to the same number of TCRs (28,000). Expanded TCRs were defined as absent before sensitization and observed at least eight times at the 2-week time point. The public reads were run again by TCRdb, first through fastp at Q25 and then through MiXCR, and only productive beta chains were kept. Each CDR3 protein gets just one entry, which takes the most common genes and DNA from the rows behind it. The V and J calls were not made by the authors but by TCRdb's processing. Present in this sample are 30,000 to 35,000 distinct CDR3 sequences, roughly 5% of which were seen just once. Of the sample, 9.5% to 15% falls within the top ten clones.

Regarding this clonotype: There is no known antigen for this receptor. The input lacks base qualities; no much larger clone sits a single base away.

The sample's time point label, decoded: healthy volunteer bleed at 6 weeks. Total RNA was isolated from unfractionated whole blood collected in Tempus Blood RNA tubes. Roughly 5 healthy volunteers were used as TCR sequencing controls and were bled at day 0, 2 weeks and 6 weeks. Ends trimmed: V by 2 bases, J by 4 bases; bases unmatched to a gene: 7. CDR1 and CDR2 are drawn from the germline V gene: SGHRS, YFSETQ. From the cysteine up to the phenylalanine, the CDR3 has a length of 15 residues. Only CDR3 DNA remains: 45 bases, in frame from the first base. This receptor was taken from a human donor in good health. Some clones in this sample may be carry-over from other donors' samples. The sequencing input was whole blood. Recombination linked TRBV5-1 to TRBJ1-1; 8 bases in between match TRBD1. Here the CDR3 is given as CASSLRGQGATEAFF. In nucleotides, the sequence is TGCGCCAGCAGCTTAAGAGGACAGGGAGCCACTGAAGCTTTCTTT. Reference TRBV5-1 and TRBJ1-1 genes cover what lies past the CDR3, so the full variable domain is KAGVTQTPRYLIKTRGQQVTLSCSPISGHRSVSWYQQTPGQGLQFLFEYFSETQRNKGNFPGRFSGRQFSNSRSEMNVSTLELGDSALYLCASSLRGQGATEAFFGQGTRLTVV.